This passage covers 20 T cell receptor beta chains from one sample sequenced in a study of long-term antiretroviral therapy in people with HIV. Run at survey level, the immunoSEQ assay was version v3.0. Using immunoSEQ multiplex PCR, the repertoire was profiled, and TCRdb retains in-frame clones only, with some absent. The data contain over 30,000 clones, around 80% of them seen just once; the ten biggest clones take up 7.5% to 9.5%. This sample comprised unsorted PBMCs, obtained 3.1 years after starting antiretroviral therapy. These receptors all come from a woman aged 50 to 60 with HIV.

The CDR3 region is CASSQVRSGFDEQFF. As DNA, the CDR3 is TGCGCCAGCAGCCAAGTTCGAAGCGGGTTCGATGAGCAGTTCTTC. The chain has TRBV4-1 and TRBJ2-1; D perhaps matches TRBD2 (6 bases). Trimming shortened V by 1 base and J by 8 bases, and 15 bases separated the two germline ends. The germline V gene has CDR1 MGHRA and CDR2 YSYEKL. The CDR3 contains 15 residues.

In this sample, this clone turned up once. The chain recombines TRBV12-5 with TRBJ1-1; 7 bases are shared with TRBD1. With 3 bases clipped from V and 3 bases from J, the junction kept 7 bases outside the gene matches. The CDR3 has 15 amino acids. Per germline, CDR1 LGHNT and CDR2 FRNRAP. In nucleotides, the CDR3 is TGTGCTAGTGGTTTAGCCACAGGGGACGACACTGAAGCTTTCTTT. Residues: CASGLATGDDTEAFF.

The V gene is TRBV5-6, the J gene TRBJ1-2, with D possibly being TRBD1 (5 bases). The CDR3 runs to 14 residues. Germline V gives CDR1 SGHDT, CDR2 YYEEEE. The V end was cut by 4 bases, the J end by 4 bases, with 14 bases between. For the CDR3, the DNA is TGTGCCAGCAGCCCCCAGGGTCGGGCCTATGGCTACACCTTC. This encodes CASSPQGRAYGYTF.

This chain connects TRBV9 to TRBJ2-5, with D possibly being TRBD1 (5 bases). CDR1 is SGDLS and CDR2 is YYNGEE in the germline V gene. V was pared by 0 bases and J by 5 bases, with 14 bases between. The CDR3 spans 15 residues. The CDR3 protein is CASSVGQTMSETQYF. The CDR3 DNA follows: TGTGCCAGCAGCGTAGGACAGACGATGTCGGAGACCCAGTACTTC.

Only one count was recorded for this clone. CDR3 protein: CSVEEGGGNTEAFF. The DNA for the CDR3 is TGCAGCGTTGAAGAGGGGGGTGGAAACACTGAAGCTTTCTTT. The chain recombines TRBV29-1 with TRBJ1-1; possible D gene TRBD1, 5 bases. Germline assignment: CDR1 SQVTM and CDR2 ANQGSEA. CDR3 length: 14 amino acids. V was clipped by 0 bases and J by 2 bases, with 10 bases between them.

The chain has TRBV9 and TRBJ1-4; TRBD1 matches at 7 bases. The CDR3 sequence is 16 residues long. The germline CDR1 and CDR2 sequences are SGDLS and YYNGEE. V shed 4 bases, J shed 3 bases, and the junction held 9 bases outside the gene matches. CDR3 coding DNA: TGTGCCAGCAGCCGTTACCCCAGGGGGTCTAATGAAAAACTGTTTTTT. This encodes CASSRYPRGSNEKLFF.

The V call is TRBV7-8, the J call TRBJ2-7, with 8 bases that match TRBD1. The CDR3 has 11 amino acids. Looked up from germline, CDR1 is SGHVS and CDR2 is FQNEAQ. J lost 3 bases, V lost 8 bases, and 0 bases had no gene match. In DNA, the CDR3 is TGTGCCAGCGGACAGGGCTACGAGCAGTACTTC. Translated, it gives CASGQGYEQYF. Full variable domain (rest looked up from reference TRBV7-8 and TRBJ2-7): GAGVSQSPRYKVAKRGQDVALRCDPISGHVSLFWYQQALGQGPEFLTYFQNEAQLDKSGLPSDRFFAERPEGSVSTLKIQRTQQEDSAVYLCASGQGYEQYFGPGTRLTVT.

This chain connects TRBV15 to TRBJ1-5; 7 positions agree with TRBD1. This CDR3 contains 13 residues. The germline V gene encodes CDR1 LNHNV and CDR2 YYDKDF (reference sequence). V dropped 11 bases and J dropped 7; count of bases not matched to a gene: 11. The CDR3 region is CAANRGRGQPQHF. The CDR3 DNA is TGTGCCGCTAACAGGGGTCGGGGGCAGCCCCAGCATTTT.

The sample holds one count of this clone. CDR3 nucleotides: TGTGCCAGCAGTTTCCCGAACACTGAAGCTTTCTTT. Its translation: CASSFPNTEAFF. The J gene is TRBJ1-1, the V gene TRBV28; no definite D call. CDR1 and CDR2 (germline): MDHEN, SYDVKM. CDR3 length equals 12 residues. Trimming stripped 3 bases from V and 1 base from J, with 3 bases between.

The rearrangement joins TRBV6-1 to TRBJ1-6; the D is unclear. This CDR3 comprises 14 residues. The germline gives CDR1 MNHNS, CDR2 SASEGT. With 1 base removed from V and 7 bases from J, the gap between germline ends came to 8 bases. CDR3 sequence reads: CASSEGYSNSPLHF. The DNA for the CDR3 is TGTGCCAGCAGTGAAGGTTACAGCAATTCACCCCTCCACTTT.

The rearrangement uses TRBV6-6 and TRBJ1-5; D unresolved. Germline lookup yields CDR1 MNHNY and CDR2 SVGAGI (reference sequence). The CDR3 sequence is 14 residues long. Trimming pared 2 bases from V and 5 bases from J, leaving 10 bases between. The DNA of the CDR3 is TGTGCCAGCAGTTACGGGCAAGGATATCAGCCCCAGCATTTT. It yields the protein CASSYGQGYQPQHF.

The J gene is TRBJ2-2, the V gene TRBV2; D is unclear. V dropped 6 bases and J dropped 4 bases, with 9 bases sitting between them. The germline gives CDR1 SNHLY, CDR2 FYNNEI. The CDR3 totals 13 residues. The DNA of the CDR3 is TGTGCCAGCAGGGCGCTTCCCACCGGGGAGCTGTTTTTT. This sequence encodes CASRALPTGELFF.

This chain uses TRBV19 with TRBJ1-2; D gene unclear. V was pared by 0 bases and J by 0 bases, with 2 bases between. The CDR3 runs to 13 residues. The V gene's germline CDR1 is LNHDA and CDR2 SQIVND (reference sequence). CDR3 in amino acids: CASSIETNYGYTF. The CDR3, as DNA: TGTGCCAGTAGTATAGAAACTAACTATGGCTACACCTTC.

The CDR3 nucleotides are TGTGCCACCGCGAGAAGACAGGGGGTGGCCGAGCAGTACGTC. This translates into CATARRQGVAEQYV. The rearrangement joins TRBV6-5 to TRBJ2-7; 9 bases match TRBD1. V shed 10 bases, J shed 6 bases, and the junction held 13 bases outside the gene matches. Germline-derived CDR1 and CDR2 are MNHEY and SVGAGI. This CDR3 is 14 amino acids long.

This chain joins TRBV7-9 and TRBJ1-1; TRBD1 is a possible D gene (5 bases). CDR1 SEHNR and CDR2 FQNEAQ come from the germline V gene (reference sequence). This CDR3 has 14 residues. Deletions cut 5 bases from V and 4 bases from J, with 14 bases between. CDR3 DNA sequence: TGTGCCAGCAGCCAGGGCAGGGAGGGCACTGAAGCTTTCTTT. Protein: CASSQGREGTEAFF.

This chain links TRBV6-1 with TRBJ2-7; unclear D gene. The germline CDR1 and CDR2 sequences are MNHNS and SASEGT. The CDR3 loop spans 15 amino acids. Trimming left V 1 base short and J 2 bases short, with 12 bases between. The CDR3 bases are TGTGCCAGCAGTGAAGGAATAGGGTCGGCCTACGAGCAGTACGTC. Amino acids: CASSEGIGSAYEQYV.

The chain combines TRBV5-4 with TRBJ2-7; possibly TRBD1 or TRBD2 for D (5 bases each). CDR1 is SGHNT, CDR2 YYREEE, per germline (reference sequence). The CDR3 extends over 12 amino acids. The V end was cut by 1 base, the J end by 6 bases, with 8 bases between. Written as DNA, the CDR3 is TGTGCCAGCAGCTTGATGGGGACCGAGCAGTACGTC. As protein: CASSLMGTEQYV.

The CDR3, as DNA: TGCGCCAGCAGCACACCGGGACAGGAAGCTTTCTTT. It is translated as CASSTPGQEAFF. The rearrangement uses TRBV5-1 and TRBJ1-1; TRBD1 aligns across 7 bases. Losses at the gene ends were 4 bases for V and 8 bases for J; bases not matched to a gene: 5. Looked up from germline, CDR1 is SGHRS and CDR2 is YFSETQ. This CDR3 has 12 residues.

This clone is a singleton in its sample. This chain uses TRBV19 with TRBJ2-2, with D possibly TRBD1 on 6 matching bases. V was cut by 7 bases and J by 6 bases, with 15 bases left in between. CDR3 length: 14 amino acids. Per the germline V gene, CDR1 is LNHDA and CDR2 is SQIVND (reference sequence). The CDR3 protein is CASTIRGIAGELFF. CDR3 coding DNA: TGTGCCAGTACCATAAGGGGGATAGCCGGGGAGCTGTTTTTT.

The gene calls are TRBV9 and TRBJ1-2; TRBD1 matches 7 bases. The junction had 11 bases not matched to a gene; V was cut back by 0 bases and J by 3 bases. Germline loops: CDR1 SGDLS, CDR2 YYNGEE. The CDR3 has 17 amino acids. For the CDR3, the DNA is TGTGCCAGCAGCGTAGCCCCGGACAGGCCTGAGGACTATGGCTACACCTTC. Translation: CASSVAPDRPEDYGYTF.